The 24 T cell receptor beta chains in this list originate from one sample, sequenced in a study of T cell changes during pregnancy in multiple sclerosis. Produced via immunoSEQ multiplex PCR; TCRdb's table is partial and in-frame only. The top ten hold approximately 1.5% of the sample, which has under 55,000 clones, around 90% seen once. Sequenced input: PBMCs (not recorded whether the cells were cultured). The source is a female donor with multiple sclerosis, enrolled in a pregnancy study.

In DNA form, the CDR3 reads TGTGCCAGCAGTTTTGACGGGAGAACGGGGGAGCTGTTTTTT. Its translation: CASSFDGRTGELFF. The V and J genes are TRBV28 and TRBJ2-2, with D maybe TRBD2 (6 bases). Germline CDR1 and CDR2: MDHEN and SYDVKM. The CDR3 extends over 14 amino acids. Trimming left V 3 bases short and J 8 bases short, with 13 bases between.

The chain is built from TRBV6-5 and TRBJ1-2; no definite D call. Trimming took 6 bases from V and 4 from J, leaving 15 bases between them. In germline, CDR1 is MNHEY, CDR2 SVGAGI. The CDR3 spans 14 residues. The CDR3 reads CASSYRTGGYGYTF. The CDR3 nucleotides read TGTGCCAGCAGCTATCGTACGGGAGGCTATGGCTACACCTTC.

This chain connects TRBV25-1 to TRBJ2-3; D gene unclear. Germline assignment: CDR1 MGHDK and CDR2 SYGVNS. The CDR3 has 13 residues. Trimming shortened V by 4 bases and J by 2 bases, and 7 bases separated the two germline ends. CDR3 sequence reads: CASSGSPTDTQYF. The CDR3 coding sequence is TGTGCCAGCAGTGGCAGCCCCACAGATACGCAGTATTTT.

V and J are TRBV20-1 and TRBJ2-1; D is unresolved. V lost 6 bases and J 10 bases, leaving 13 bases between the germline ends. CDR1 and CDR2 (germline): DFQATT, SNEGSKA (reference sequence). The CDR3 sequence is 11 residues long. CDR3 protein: CSAPSRTEQFF. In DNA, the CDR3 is TGCAGTGCGCCCTCTAGGACCGAGCAGTTCTTC.

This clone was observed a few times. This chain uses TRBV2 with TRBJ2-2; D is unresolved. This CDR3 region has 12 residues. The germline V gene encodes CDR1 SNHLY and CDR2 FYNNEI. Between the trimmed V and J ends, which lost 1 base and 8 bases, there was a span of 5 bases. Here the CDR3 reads CASSEEAGELFF. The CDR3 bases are TGTGCCAGCAGTGAAGAGGCGGGGGAGCTGTTTTTT.

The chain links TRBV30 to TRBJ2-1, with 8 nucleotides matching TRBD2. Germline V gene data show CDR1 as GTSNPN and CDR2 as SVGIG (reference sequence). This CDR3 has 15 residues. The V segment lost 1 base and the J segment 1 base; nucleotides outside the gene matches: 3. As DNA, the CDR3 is TGTGCCTGGAGTGGTAGCGGGAAATCCTACAATGAGCAGTTCTTC. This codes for CAWSGSGKSYNEQFF.

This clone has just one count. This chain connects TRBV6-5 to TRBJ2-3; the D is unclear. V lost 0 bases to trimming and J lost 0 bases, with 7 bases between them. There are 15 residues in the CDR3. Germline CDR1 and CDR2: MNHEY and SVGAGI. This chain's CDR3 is CASSYSGESTDTQYF. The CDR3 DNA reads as TGTGCCAGCAGTTACTCGGGCGAGAGCACAGATACGCAGTATTTT.

CDR3 amino acids: CASSSSHQGISGYTF. The CDR3 coding sequence is TGTGCCAGCAGCTCGTCACACCAGGGGATCTCTGGCTACACCTTC. This chain uses TRBV5-8 with TRBJ1-2; possible D gene TRBD1, 6 bases. The V gene lost 3 bases and the J gene lost 7 bases, with 19 bases spanning the gap. This CDR3 comprises 15 residues. Germline V gene data show CDR1 as SGHTS and CDR2 as YDEGEE.

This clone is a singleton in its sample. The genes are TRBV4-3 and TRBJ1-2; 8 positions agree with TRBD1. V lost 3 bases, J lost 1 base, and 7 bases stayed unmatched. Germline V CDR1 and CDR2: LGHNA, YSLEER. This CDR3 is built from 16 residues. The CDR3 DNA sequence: TGCGCCAGCAGCCATGGGCAGGGGGCCGTTAACTATGGCTACACCTTC. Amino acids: CASSHGQGAVNYGYTF.

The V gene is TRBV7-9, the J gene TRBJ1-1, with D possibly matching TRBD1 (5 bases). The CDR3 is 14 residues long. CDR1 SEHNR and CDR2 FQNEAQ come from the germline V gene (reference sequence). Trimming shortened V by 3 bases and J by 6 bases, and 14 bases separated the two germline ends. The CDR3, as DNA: TGTGCCAGCAGCTTTTGGCAGGCGGGGGCTGAAGCTTTCTTT. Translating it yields CASSFWQAGAEAFF.

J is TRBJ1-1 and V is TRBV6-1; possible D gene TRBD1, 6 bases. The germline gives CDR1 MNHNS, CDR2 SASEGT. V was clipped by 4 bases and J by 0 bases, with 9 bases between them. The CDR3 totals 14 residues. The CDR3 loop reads CASSAGDVNTEAFF. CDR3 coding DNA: TGTGCCAGCAGTGCAGGGGACGTGAACACTGAAGCTTTCTTT.

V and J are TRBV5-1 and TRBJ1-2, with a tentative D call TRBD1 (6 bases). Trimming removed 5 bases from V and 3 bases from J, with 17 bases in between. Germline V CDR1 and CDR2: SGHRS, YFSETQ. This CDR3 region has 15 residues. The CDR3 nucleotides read TGCGCCAGCAGGCCAGCGACAGGAGGGGACTATGGCTACACCTTC. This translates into CASRPATGGDYGYTF.

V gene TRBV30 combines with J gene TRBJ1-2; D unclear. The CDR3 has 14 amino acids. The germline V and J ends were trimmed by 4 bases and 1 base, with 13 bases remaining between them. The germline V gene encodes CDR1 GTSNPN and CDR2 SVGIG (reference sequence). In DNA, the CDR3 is TGTGCCTGGATCGAAGGAGGGAGTAACTATGGCTACACCTTC. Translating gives CAWIEGGSNYGYTF.

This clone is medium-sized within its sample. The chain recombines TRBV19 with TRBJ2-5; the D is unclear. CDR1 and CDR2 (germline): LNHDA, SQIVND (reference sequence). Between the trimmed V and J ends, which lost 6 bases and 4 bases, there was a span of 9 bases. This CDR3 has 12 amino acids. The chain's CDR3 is CASRQSGETQYF. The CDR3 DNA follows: TGTGCCAGTAGACAGTCCGGAGAGACCCAGTACTTC.

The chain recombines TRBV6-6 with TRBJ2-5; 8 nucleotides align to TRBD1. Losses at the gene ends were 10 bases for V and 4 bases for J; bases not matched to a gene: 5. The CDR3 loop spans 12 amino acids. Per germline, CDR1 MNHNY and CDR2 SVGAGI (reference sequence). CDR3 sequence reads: CATWTGLETQYF. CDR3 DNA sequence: TGTGCCACATGGACAGGGTTAGAGACCCAGTACTTC.

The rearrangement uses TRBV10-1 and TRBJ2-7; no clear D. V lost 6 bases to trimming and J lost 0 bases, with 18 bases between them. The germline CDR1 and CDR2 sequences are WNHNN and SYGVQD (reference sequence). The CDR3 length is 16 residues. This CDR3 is CASSPANGPASYEQYF. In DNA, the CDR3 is TGCGCCAGCAGCCCTGCGAACGGGCCTGCCTCCTACGAGCAGTACTTC.

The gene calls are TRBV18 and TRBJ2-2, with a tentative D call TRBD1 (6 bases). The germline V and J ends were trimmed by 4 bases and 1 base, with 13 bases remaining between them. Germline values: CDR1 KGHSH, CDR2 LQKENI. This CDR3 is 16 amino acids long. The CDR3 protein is CASSRVSGQNTGELFF. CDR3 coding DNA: TGTGCCAGCTCACGTGTTTCGGGACAGAACACCGGGGAGCTGTTTTTT.

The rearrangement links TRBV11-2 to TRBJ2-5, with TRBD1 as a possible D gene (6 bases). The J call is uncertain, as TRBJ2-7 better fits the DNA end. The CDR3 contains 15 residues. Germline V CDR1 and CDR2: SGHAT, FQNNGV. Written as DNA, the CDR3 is TGTGCCAGCAGCTTAGCAGCAGCAGGGGTACTCGAGCAGTACTTC. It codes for CASSLAAAGVLEQYF.

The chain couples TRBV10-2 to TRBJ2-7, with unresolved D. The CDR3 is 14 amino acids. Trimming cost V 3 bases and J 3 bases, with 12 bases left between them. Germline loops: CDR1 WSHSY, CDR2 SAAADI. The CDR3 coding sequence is TGCGCCAGCAGTGAAGGCGGTATCAACTACGAGCAGTACTTC. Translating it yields CASSEGGINYEQYF.

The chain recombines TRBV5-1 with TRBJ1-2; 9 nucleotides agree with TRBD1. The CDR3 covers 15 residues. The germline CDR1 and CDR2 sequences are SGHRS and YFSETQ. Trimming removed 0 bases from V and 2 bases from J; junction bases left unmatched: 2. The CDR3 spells CASSLAGTGNYGYTF. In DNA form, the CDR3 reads TGCGCCAGCAGCTTGGCCGGGACAGGGAACTATGGCTACACCTTC.

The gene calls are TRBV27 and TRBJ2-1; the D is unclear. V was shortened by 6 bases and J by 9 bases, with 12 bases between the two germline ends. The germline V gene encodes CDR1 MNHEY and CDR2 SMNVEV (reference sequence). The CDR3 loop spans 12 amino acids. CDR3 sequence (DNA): TGTGCCAGCAGAGGACCCGCTTTTGAGCAGTTCTTC. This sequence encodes CASRGPAFEQFF.

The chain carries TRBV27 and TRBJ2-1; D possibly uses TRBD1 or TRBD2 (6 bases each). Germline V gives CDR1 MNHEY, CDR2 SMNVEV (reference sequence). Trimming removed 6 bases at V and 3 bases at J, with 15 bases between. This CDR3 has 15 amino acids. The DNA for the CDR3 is TGTGCCAGCAGGGGGGGCCTACGGGTCTACAATGAGCAGTTCTTC. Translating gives CASRGGLRVYNEQFF.

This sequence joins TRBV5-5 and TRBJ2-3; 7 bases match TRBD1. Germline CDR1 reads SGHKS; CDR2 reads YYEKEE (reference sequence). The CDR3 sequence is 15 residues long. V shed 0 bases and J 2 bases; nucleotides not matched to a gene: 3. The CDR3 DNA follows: TGTGCCAGCAGCTTGGGGACAGGTTACACAGATACGCAGTATTTT. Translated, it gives CASSLGTGYTDTQYF. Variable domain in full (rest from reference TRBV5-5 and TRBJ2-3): DAGVTQSPTHLIKTRGQQVTLRCSPISGHKSVSWYQQVLGQGPQFIFQYYEKEERGRGNFPDRFSARQFPNYSSELNVNALLLGDSALYLCASSLGTGYTDTQYFGPGTRLTVL.

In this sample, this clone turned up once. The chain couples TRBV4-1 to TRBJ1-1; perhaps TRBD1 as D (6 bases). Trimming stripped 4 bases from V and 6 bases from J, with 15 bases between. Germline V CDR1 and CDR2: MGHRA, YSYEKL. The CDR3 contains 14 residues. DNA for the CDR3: TGCGCCAGCAGCCGCATACAGGGAGGCCCTGAAGCTTTCTTT. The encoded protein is CASSRIQGGPEAFF.